One sample yielded the 32 T cell receptor beta chains listed below, sequenced in a study of shared clonotypes between healthy human individuals. Cells designated naive CD8 were CD45RO-negative and were positively selected for CCR7, with terminally differentiated effector memory CD45RA+ cells excluded. The protocol was immunoSEQ multiplex PCR, while the TCRdb copy is restricted to in-frame clones and leaves out a portion. Here the sample spans about 1.9 million clones, 85% to 95% being singletons. Specimen: naive CD8+ T cells from PBMCs. Every receptor here comes from a man younger than 30 in good health. Some clones in this sample may be carry-over from other donors' samples.

The V gene is TRBV7-9, the J gene TRBJ2-7; TRBD1 is a possible D gene (6 bases). The CDR3 is 12 residues long. In germline, CDR1 is SEHNR, CDR2 FQNEAQ (reference sequence). Trimming pared 5 bases from V and 4 bases from J, leaving 9 bases between. The CDR3: CASSRTGYEQYF. CDR3 nucleotides: TGTGCCAGCAGCCGCACAGGGTACGAGCAGTACTTC.

The chain couples TRBV9 to TRBJ2-1, with 9 nucleotides matching TRBD2. Looked up from germline, CDR1 is SGDLS and CDR2 is YYNGEE. The J segment lost 4 bases and the V segment lost 0 bases, leaving 8 bases of the junction unmatched. CDR3 length equals 17 residues. The CDR3 DNA reads as TGTGCCAGCAGCGTAGATATAGATAGCGGGAGTTACAATGAGCAGTTCTTC. It is translated as CASSVDIDSGSYNEQFF.

The chain recombines TRBV5-4 with TRBJ1-2; D may be TRBD1 (5 bases). This CDR3 has 11 residues. Per the germline V gene, CDR1 is SGHNT and CDR2 is YYREEE (reference sequence). V was trimmed by 4 bases and J by 7 bases, leaving 8 bases between them. The CDR3: CASSMGVGYTF. DNA of the CDR3: TGTGCCAGCAGCATGGGGGTTGGCTACACCTTC.

V is TRBV13 and J is TRBJ2-2, with TRBD1 as a possible D gene (6 bases). Germline lookup yields CDR1 PRHDT and CDR2 FYEKMQ (reference sequence). V was cut by 3 bases and J by 8 bases, with 13 bases left in between. CDR3 length equals 14 residues. CDR3 sequence (DNA): TGTGCCAGCAGCTTTAGCCAGGGGTTTGGGGAGCTGTTTTTT. Translated, it gives CASSFSQGFGELFF.

The chain has TRBV11-2 and TRBJ2-4; D gene ambiguous. Germline CDR1 reads SGHAT; CDR2 reads FQNNGV. The V end was cut by 5 bases, the J end by 0 bases, with 11 bases between. This CDR3 is built from 15 residues. The CDR3 nucleotides read TGTGCCAGCAGCACCTCTCAGTTAGCCAAAAACATTCAGTACTTC. This encodes CASSTSQLAKNIQYF.

The chain uses TRBV27 and TRBJ2-4, with D hard to call. Germline V lookup: CDR1 MNHEY, CDR2 SMNVEV (reference sequence). The CDR3 spans 14 residues. Trimming pared 5 bases from V and 0 bases from J, leaving 8 bases between. This CDR3 reads CASSALLAKNIQYF. The CDR3 nucleotides read TGTGCCAGCAGTGCCCTACTAGCCAAAAACATTCAGTACTTC.

This chain joins TRBV30 and TRBJ2-3, with a possible D match to TRBD2 (6 bases). The CDR3 runs 15 residues. Germline CDR1 is GTSNPN and CDR2 is SVGIG (reference sequence). V gave up 4 bases and J gave up 0 bases, with 14 bases separating them. The CDR3 loop is CAWTGVGRSTDTQYF. The CDR3 DNA reads TGTGCCTGGACGGGAGTGGGCAGAAGCACAGATACGCAGTATTTT.

With regard to this clone: This sample includes further DNA sequences coding for the same CDR3. The J gene is TRBJ2-7, the V gene TRBV14, with D tentatively TRBD1 (5 bases). Trimming took 1 base from V and 3 from J, leaving 13 bases between them. The CDR3 has 15 residues. Per germline, CDR1 SGHDN and CDR2 FVKESK. The CDR3, as DNA: TGTGCCAGCAGCCAAGGGCAGGGCCCCTACTACGAGCAGTACTTC. Translation: CASSQGQGPYYEQYF.

V gene TRBV15 combines with J gene TRBJ2-1, with D perhaps matching TRBD2 (5 bases). The CDR3 sequence is 15 residues long. Per germline, CDR1 LNHNV and CDR2 YYDKDF (reference sequence). V lost 2 bases and J 8 bases, leaving 16 bases between the germline ends. In nucleotides, the CDR3 is TGTGCCACCAGCAGAACACTCGCGAGGGCGGATGAGCAGTTCTTC. Translation: CATSRTLARADEQFF.

The sample holds one count of this clone. The CDR3 DNA reads TGCGCCAGCAGCTCCCGACTAGCGGGCCGTCTCAAGAGCTCCTACGAGCAGTACTTC. It encodes CASSSRLAGRLKSSYEQYF. The chain links TRBV4-3 to TRBJ2-7, with 10 nucleotides matching TRBD2. Germline V gene sequence: CDR1 LGHNA, CDR2 YSLEER. The V and J ends lost 5 bases and 0 bases, in that order; junction bases with no gene match: 16. CDR3 size: 19 residues.

This clone has only one observation. The chain carries TRBV11-2 and TRBJ2-1; D not resolved. V lost 5 bases and J 6 bases, leaving 17 bases between the germline ends. Germline CDR1 and CDR2: SGHAT and FQNNGV. This CDR3 region has 15 residues. The CDR3 nucleotides are TGTGCCAGCAGCCCACACCGGACGGGCAGCAATGAGCAGTTCTTC. It encodes CASSPHRTGSNEQFF.

The chain is built from TRBV7-9 and TRBJ1-2, with D maybe TRBD1 (5 bases). Between the trimmed V and J ends, which lost 2 bases and 6 bases, there was a span of 13 bases. The CDR3 is 14 amino acids. Germline V gene lookup returns CDR1 SEHNR and CDR2 FQNEAQ (reference sequence). In DNA, the CDR3 is TGTGCCAGCAGCTTATCAGCAGGGAAGGATGGCTACACCTTC. Its translation: CASSLSAGKDGYTF.

V gene TRBV28 combines with J gene TRBJ2-6, with D uncertain. Germline V gene sequence: CDR1 MDHEN, CDR2 SYDVKM. Trimming left V 3 bases short and J 4 bases short, with 4 bases between. This CDR3 contains 13 residues. The CDR3 protein is CASSFYGANVLTF. CDR3 DNA sequence: TGTGCCAGCAGTTTTTACGGGGCCAACGTCCTGACTTTC.

The V and J genes are TRBV7-8 and TRBJ1-5; D might be TRBD1 (6 bases). Between the trimmed V and J ends, which lost 1 base and 3 bases, there was a span of 16 bases. The germline gives CDR1 SGHVS, CDR2 FQNEAQ. The length of the CDR3 is 17 residues. CDR3 sequence (DNA): TGTGCCAGCAGCTTAGTGTTGGCAGGGGCCCTCAATCAGCCCCAGCATTTT. Translating it yields CASSLVLAGALNQPQHF.

The chain is built from TRBV28 and TRBJ2-3; possible D gene TRBD2, 5 bases. There are 14 residues in the CDR3. V was clipped by 5 bases and J by 1 base, with 10 bases between them. Germline CDR1 reads MDHEN; CDR2 reads SYDVKM. In DNA form, the CDR3 reads TGTGCCAGCAGTCGCAGCGGTCGCACAGATACGCAGTATTTT. Residues: CASSRSGRTDTQYF.

The rearrangement uses TRBV29-1 and TRBJ2-2, with D tentatively TRBD1 (5 bases). V was pared by 1 base and J by 4 bases, with 10 bases between. The length of the CDR3 is 14 residues. CDR1 is SQVTM and CDR2 is ANQGSEA in the germline V gene. The CDR3 region is CSVEVRQPTGELFF. The CDR3 DNA follows: TGCAGCGTTGAAGTCCGACAGCCCACCGGGGAGCTGTTTTTT.

This sequence joins TRBV15 and TRBJ2-3; D ambiguous. V shed 8 bases and J shed 2 bases, with 17 bases lying between them. Germline CDR1 is LNHNV and CDR2 is YYDKDF (reference sequence). The CDR3 sequence is 15 residues long. This CDR3 is CATDRALSPTDTQYF. DNA for the CDR3: TGTGCCACCGACCGGGCCCTTTCACCCACAGATACGCAGTATTTT.

The V call is TRBV5-6, the J call TRBJ2-1; perhaps TRBD1 as D (6 bases). Germline V gene data show CDR1 as SGHDT and CDR2 as YYEEEE. Trimming took off 1 base at V and 16 bases at J, with 15 bases between the two ends. CDR3 size: 12 residues. The CDR3 coding sequence is TGTGCCAGCAGCTTGAGCCTCGGACAGCGATTCTTC. It specifies CASSLSLGQRFF.

The rearrangement joins TRBV29-1 to TRBJ2-7; 9 bases are a match to TRBD1. Germline CDR1 and CDR2: SQVTM and ANQGSEA. The CDR3 loop spans 13 amino acids. With 6 bases clipped from V and 8 bases from J, the junction kept 11 bases outside the gene matches. The chain's CDR3 is CSVTGTGIVKQYF. DNA of the CDR3: TGCAGCGTCACCGGGACAGGGATCGTAAAGCAGTACTTC.

About this clone: In the same sample, other DNA sequences code for this CDR3. This rearrangement joins TRBV28 to TRBJ2-7; 9 nucleotides align to TRBD1. The CDR3 length is 14 residues. Looked up from germline, CDR1 is MDHEN and CDR2 is SYDVKM. V shed 1 base, J shed 3 bases, and the junction held 1 base outside the gene matches. CDR3 DNA: TGTGCCAGCAGTTTATCGGGACAGGGCTACGAGCAGTACTTC. Protein sequence: CASSLSGQGYEQYF. Full variable domain (outside the CDR3, taken from reference TRBV28 and TRBJ2-7): DVKVTQSSRYLVKRTGEKVFLECVQDMDHENMFWYRQDPGLGLRLIYFSYDVKMKEKGDIPEGYSVSREKKERFSLILESASTNQTSMYLCASSLSGQGYEQYFGPGTRLTVT.

The chain joins TRBV15 to TRBJ1-1; 12 bases align to TRBD1. Germline trimming cut 7 bases from V and 4 bases from J; bases unmatched to any gene: 7. This CDR3 contains 15 residues. Per germline, CDR1 LNHNV and CDR2 YYDKDF (reference sequence). The CDR3 reads CATTGTGGFGTEAFF. In nucleotides, the CDR3 is TGTGCCACCACCGGGACAGGGGGCTTCGGCACTGAAGCTTTCTTT.

The chain joins TRBV27 to TRBJ2-1; 7 nucleotides align to TRBD1. There are 15 residues in the CDR3. V lost 5 bases and J lost 3; bases outside the gene matches: 7. Germline-derived CDR1 and CDR2 are MNHEY and SMNVEV (reference sequence). The CDR3 region is CASSLRQGYYNEQFF. CDR3 coding DNA: TGTGCCAGCAGTCTCAGACAGGGATACTACAATGAGCAGTTCTTC.

This rearrangement joins TRBV28 to TRBJ1-4; D is ambiguous. Germline assignment: CDR1 MDHEN and CDR2 SYDVKM. The CDR3 loop spans 10 amino acids. The V end was cut by 9 bases, the J end by 10 bases, with 9 bases between. CDR3 in amino acids: CARGPGKLFF. The CDR3 DNA is TGTGCCAGGGGCCCAGGAAAACTGTTTTTT.

V and J are TRBV7-6 and TRBJ2-2; D remains ambiguous. The germline V gene has CDR1 SGHVS and CDR2 FNYEAQ. The CDR3 is made up of 14 amino acids. V gave up 3 bases and J gave up 7 bases, with 12 bases separating them. In DNA, the CDR3 is TGTGCCAGCAGCTTCGACCGGGCGAACGGGGAGCTGTTTTTT. Protein product: CASSFDRANGELFF.

The chain combines TRBV27 with TRBJ2-7; D may be TRBD2 (6 bases). V lost 0 bases and J 4 bases, leaving 22 bases between the germline ends. Germline V gene sequence: CDR1 MNHEY, CDR2 SMNVEV (reference sequence). This CDR3 has 18 amino acids. This chain's CDR3 is CASSLSAGVGPGVYEQYF. The CDR3 region has the DNA TGTGCCAGCAGTTTATCGGCCGGGGTTGGTCCGGGAGTGTACGAGCAGTACTTC.

The gene calls are TRBV28 and TRBJ2-7; 8 bases align to TRBD2. Germline V CDR1 and CDR2: MDHEN, SYDVKM. This CDR3 contains 13 residues. The CDR3 sequence is CVTSGRHNYEQYF. CDR3 nucleotides: TGTGTCACAAGCGGGAGACACAACTACGAGCAGTACTTC.

The J gene is TRBJ2-7, the V gene TRBV13, with D maybe TRBD1 (6 bases). The CDR3 runs 16 residues. Trimming left V 0 bases short and J 3 bases short, with 15 bases between. Germline loops: CDR1 PRHDT, CDR2 FYEKMQ (reference sequence). The CDR3 region is CASSLGPQGPFYEQYF. The CDR3 DNA follows: TGTGCCAGCAGCTTAGGGCCTCAGGGGCCCTTCTACGAGCAGTACTTC.

This clone was detected once. V is TRBV5-5 and J is TRBJ1-1, with D unclear. Germline-derived CDR1 and CDR2 are SGHKS and YYEKEE (reference sequence). The CDR3 runs 15 residues. Trimming pared 3 bases from V and 2 bases from J, leaving 14 bases between. The CDR3 DNA reads TGTGCCAGCAGCTCCGCAGCCGTGGGTAACACTGAAGCTTTCTTT. Its protein product is CASSSAAVGNTEAFF.

This sequence joins TRBV9 and TRBJ1-1, with D possibly being TRBD1 (5 bases). Trimming pared 3 bases from V and 9 bases from J, leaving 15 bases between. The CDR3 length is 13 residues. The germline gives CDR1 SGDLS, CDR2 YYNGEE. DNA for the CDR3: TGTGCCAGCAGCGACGGCAGGACACTCCAAGCTTTCTTT. Protein: CASSDGRTLQAFF.

This chain uses TRBV6-5 with TRBJ2-5, with D tentatively TRBD2 (5 bases). Trimming left V 5 bases short and J 8 bases short, with 12 bases between. The CDR3 covers 12 residues. Germline V gives CDR1 MNHEY, CDR2 SVGAGI. The CDR3 nucleotides are TGTGCCAGCAGTGAGCCCGGGGTCACCCAGTACTTC. Protein product: CASSEPGVTQYF.

The rearrangement uses TRBV27 and TRBJ2-1; 14 nucleotides agree with TRBD2. The trim removed 5 bases at V and 8 bases at J, leaving 8 bases unmatched. The CDR3 extends over 16 amino acids. The germline V gene has CDR1 MNHEY and CDR2 SMNVEV (reference sequence). This CDR3 is CASSPTGLAGGDEQFF. As DNA, the CDR3 is TGTGCCAGCAGTCCCACCGGACTAGCGGGAGGCGATGAGCAGTTCTTC.

The V gene is TRBV7-2, the J gene TRBJ2-1; 9 nucleotides align to TRBD2. The CDR3 is 15 amino acids. V gave up 6 bases and J gave up 8 bases; unmatched junction bases: 11. Germline V gene sequence: CDR1 SGHTA, CDR2 FQGNSA. As DNA, the CDR3 is TGTGCCAGCAGTCAGACTAGCGGTAGGGGGGATGAGCAGTTCTTC. Its protein is CASSQTSGRGDEQFF. Combining the CDR3 with reference TRBV7-2 and TRBJ2-1 gives the whole variable domain GAGVSQSPSNKVTEKGKDVELRCDPISGHTALYWYRQSLGQGLEFLIYFQGNSAPDKSGLPSDRFSAERTGGSVSTLTIQRTQQEDSAVYLCASSQTSGRGDEQFFGPGTRLTVL.